Each of the 17 T cell receptor beta chains below was sequenced from the same sample in a study of blood T cell repertoires in COVID-19. Produced via immunoSEQ multiplex PCR; TCRdb's table is partial and in-frame only. The sample carries around 700,000 clones, approximately 90% recorded once. The sequencing sample was made of peripheral blood. Source of these receptors: a woman aged 18-29 years with acute or convalescent COVID-19.

Points on this clone: One junction end disagrees with the germline gene, perhaps due to a read error. J is TRBJ2-1 and V is TRBV3-1 (or the pseudogene TRBV3-2); D is perhaps TRBD1 (7 bases). Germline assignment: CDR1 LGHDT and CDR2 YNNKEL (reference sequence). This CDR3 has 14 residues. CDR3 bases: TGCCCAGACGGATTAGCAGGGGGGCGGAGCGAGCAGTTCTTC. Residues: CPDGLAGGRSEQFF.

The chain recombines TRBV6-4 with TRBJ2-2; D is possibly TRBD1 (5 bases). The CDR3 runs to 16 residues. CDR1 and CDR2 from the germline V gene are MRHNA and SNTAGT. With 0 bases removed from V and 2 bases from J, the gap between germline ends came to 10 bases. CDR3 residues: CASSDSDRGNTGELFF. The CDR3 DNA follows: TGTGCCAGCAGTGACTCAGACAGAGGAAACACCGGGGAGCTGTTTTTT.

The chain has TRBV15 and TRBJ1-2; D call uncertain. The CDR3 loop spans 15 amino acids. Trimming removed 0 bases from V and 6 bases from J, with 14 bases in between. The V gene's germline CDR1 is LNHNV and CDR2 YYDKDF (reference sequence). CDR3 amino acids: CATSRDLGGMDGYTF. CDR3 sequence (DNA): TGTGCCACCAGCAGAGATCTAGGAGGGATGGATGGCTACACCTTC.

The chain recombines TRBV5-8 with TRBJ1-5, with 8 bases that match TRBD1. This CDR3 has 16 amino acids. Germline CDR1 SGHTS, CDR2 YDEGEE. The junction had 12 bases not matched to a gene; V was cut back by 4 bases and J by 6 bases. In DNA, the CDR3 is TGTGCCAGCAGCCACCTCTGGACAGGGTCTGGTCAGCCCCAGCATTTT. Residues: CASSHLWTGSGQPQHF. The full variable domain, rest sourced from reference TRBV5-8 and TRBJ1-5, is EAGVTQSPTHLIKTRGQQATLRCSPISGHTSVYWYQQALGLGLQFLLWYDEGEERNRGNFPPRFSGRQFPNYSSELNVNALELEDSALYLCASSHLWTGSGQPQHFGDGTRLSIL.

This chain links TRBV9 with TRBJ1-6; D uncertain. The germline V gene has CDR1 SGDLS and CDR2 YYNGEE. V dropped 0 bases and J dropped 7 bases, with 11 bases sitting between them. This CDR3 has 15 residues. CDR3 residues: CASSVAAAKNSPLHF. The CDR3 DNA sequence: TGTGCCAGCAGCGTAGCGGCGGCTAAAAATTCACCCCTCCACTTT.

The V gene is TRBV19, the J gene TRBJ2-1; D may be TRBD1 (5 bases). CDR3 size: 13 residues. The V end lost 6 bases, the J end lost 9 bases, and 15 bases lay between the germline ends. The germline V gene encodes CDR1 LNHDA and CDR2 SQIVND (reference sequence). CDR3: CASRPPQQGEQFF. The CDR3 DNA reads as TGTGCCAGTAGGCCCCCGCAGCAGGGTGAGCAGTTCTTC. The variable domain in full, with the rest retrieved from reference TRBV19 and TRBJ2-1, is DGGITQSPKYLFRKEGQNVTLSCEQNLNHDAMYWYRQDPGQGLRLIYYSQIVNDFQKGDIAEGYSVSREKKESFPLTVTSAQKNPTAFYLCASRPPQQGEQFFGPGTRLTVL.

The V gene is TRBV27, the J gene TRBJ2-5; D call uncertain. Germline-derived CDR1 and CDR2 are MNHEY and SMNVEV (reference sequence). Trimming pared 2 bases from V and 4 bases from J, leaving 11 bases between. CDR3 length: 14 residues. The CDR3 spells CASSLLSSGETQYF. The CDR3 DNA reads TGTGCCAGCAGTTTACTCTCGTCGGGAGAGACCCAGTACTTC.

The rearrangement uses TRBV7-2 and TRBJ1-5; D is unresolved. The CDR3 runs to 13 residues. Looked up from germline, CDR1 is SGHTA and CDR2 is FQGNSA. Trimming took 5 bases from V and 1 from J, leaving 6 bases between them. This chain's CDR3 is CASSRVSNQPQHF. The CDR3 DNA is TGTGCCAGCAGCCGGGTGAGCAATCAGCCCCAGCATTTT.

The chain is built from TRBV6-1 and TRBJ1-3, with D uncertain. The V end lost 2 bases, the J end lost 0 bases, and 11 bases lay between the germline ends. This CDR3 is 16 amino acids long. CDR1 MNHNS and CDR2 SASEGT come from the germline V gene. The CDR3 reads CASSEKGGSSGNTIYF. CDR3 nucleotides: TGTGCCAGCAGTGAAAAGGGAGGAAGCTCTGGAAACACCATATATTTT.

The sample holds one count of this clone. The CDR3, as DNA: TGTGCCAGCAGTTCCTTTGACAAATACCCCCGGCAGTACTTC. Translating gives CASSSFDKYPRQYF. The gene calls are TRBV6-5 and TRBJ2-7; unclear D gene. The CDR3 covers 14 residues. V was trimmed by 4 bases and J by 9 bases, leaving 19 bases between them. Germline V CDR1 and CDR2: MNHEY, SVGAGI.

This clone has only a few counts. The rearrangement links TRBV19 to TRBJ1-5, with 9 bases matching TRBD1. This CDR3 has 15 amino acids. The ends lost 3 bases at V and 7 bases at J; junction bases unmatched: 7. Germline CDR1 reads LNHDA; CDR2 reads SQIVND (reference sequence). The CDR3 bases are TGTGCCAGTAGTATTGGGGGGACAGGGTTACAGCCCCAGCATTTT. It translates to CASSIGGTGLQPQHF.

This sequence joins TRBV11-3 and TRBJ1-1; D unresolved. The V end was cut by 5 bases, the J end by 1 base, with 8 bases between. The CDR3 totals 13 residues. The germline CDR1 and CDR2 sequences are SGHNT and YENEEA. The CDR3 DNA sequence: TGTGCCAGCAGCAATCCGGGGAACACTGAAGCTTTCTTT. Amino acid sequence: CASSNPGNTEAFF.

The rearrangement joins TRBV7-9 to TRBJ1-2, with unresolved D. V was shortened by 5 bases and J by 1 base, with 17 bases between the two germline ends. Per the germline V gene, CDR1 is SEHNR and CDR2 is FQNEAQ (reference sequence). The CDR3 extends over 16 amino acids. This chain's CDR3 is CASSQLNRDRNYGYTF. The CDR3 DNA sequence: TGTGCCAGCAGCCAACTCAACAGAGACCGTAACTATGGCTACACCTTC.

The genes are TRBV4-1 and TRBJ2-7, with D uncertain. The V gene lost 2 bases and the J gene lost 1 base, with 15 bases spanning the gap. The CDR3 covers 16 residues. CDR1 and CDR2 (germline): MGHRA, YSYEKL. The CDR3 nucleotides are TGCGCCAGCAGCCAACAATTTTTGACGGAGTCCTACGAGCAGTACTTC. Its translation: CASSQQFLTESYEQYF.

This clone was picked up one time. The V call is TRBV1, the J call TRBJ1-5; the table's D call, TRBD1, was not checked against the DNA. TRBV1 counts as a pseudogene. The CDR3 length is 16 residues. Here the CDR3 reads CTSSQGRQHSNQPQHF. The CDR3 bases are TGCACCAGCAGCCAAGGCAGGCAGCATAGCAATCAGCCCCAGCATTTT.

This chain joins TRBV7-8 and TRBJ1-1; 10 bases are shared with TRBD1. Germline CDR1 SGHVS, CDR2 FQNEAQ. Trimming at V came to 4 bases and at J to 3 bases, leaving 11 bases not matched to a gene. The CDR3 sequence is 17 residues long. The CDR3 reads CASSWNRDRGTDTEAFF. The CDR3 nucleotides are TGTGCCAGCAGCTGGAACCGGGACAGGGGAACCGACACTGAAGCTTTCTTT.

The rearrangement joins TRBV7-3 to TRBJ1-1; 8 bases fit TRBD1. The CDR3 has 14 amino acids. The trim removed 4 bases at V and 1 base at J, leaving 2 bases unmatched. The germline CDR1 and CDR2 sequences are SGHTA and FQGTGA. CDR3 sequence reads: CASSSTGANTEAFF. CDR3 nucleotides: TGTGCCAGCAGCTCGACAGGGGCGAACACTGAAGCTTTCTTT.